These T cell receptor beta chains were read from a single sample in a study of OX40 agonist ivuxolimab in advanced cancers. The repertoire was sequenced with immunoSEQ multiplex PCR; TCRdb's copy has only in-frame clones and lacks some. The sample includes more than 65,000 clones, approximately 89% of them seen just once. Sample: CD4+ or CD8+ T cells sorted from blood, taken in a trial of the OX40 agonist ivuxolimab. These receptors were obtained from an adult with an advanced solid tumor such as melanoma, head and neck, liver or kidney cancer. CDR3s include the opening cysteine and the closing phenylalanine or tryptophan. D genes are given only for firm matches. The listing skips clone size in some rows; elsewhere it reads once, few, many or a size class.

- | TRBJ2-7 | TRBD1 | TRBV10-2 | TGCGCCACCAGGGGGATAGGGGGAATCTACGAGCAGTACTTC | CATRGIGGIYEQYF
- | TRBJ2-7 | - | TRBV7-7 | TGTGCTAGCAGCTCCGACAGGTCCCGTCCGCCTCTGGGCTACGAGCAGTACTTC | CASSSDRSRPPLGYEQYF
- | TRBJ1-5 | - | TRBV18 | TGTGCCAGCTCACCCGGACAGTCATCCTATCAGCCCCAGCATTTT | CASSPGQSSYQPQHF
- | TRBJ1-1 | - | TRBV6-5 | TGTGCCAGCAGTTACTCACGCAGGCACACTGAAGCTTTCTTT | CASSYSRRHTEAFF
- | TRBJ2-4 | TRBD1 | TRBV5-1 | TGCGCCAGCAGCTTGGGGGGACAGGGTGACGACATTCAGTACTTC | CASSLGGQGDDIQYF
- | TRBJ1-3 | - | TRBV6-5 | TGTGCCAGCAGTGTCAGGGAAGCTGGAAACACCATATATTTT | CASSVREAGNTIYF
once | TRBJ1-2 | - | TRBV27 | TGTGCCAGCAAGGGGAGCTATGGCTACACCTTC | CASKGSYGYTF
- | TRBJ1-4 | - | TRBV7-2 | TGTGCCAGCAGCACAGGGCGGATGGATGAAAAACTGTTTTTT | CASSTGRMDEKLFF
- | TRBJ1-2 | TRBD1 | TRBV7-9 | TGTGCCAGCAGCCCGACAGGGAACTATGGCTACACCTTC | CASSPTGNYGYTF
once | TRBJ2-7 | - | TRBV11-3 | TGTGCCAGCAGCTTGTTCCGGGGATCCTACGAGCAGTACTTC | CASSLFRGSYEQYF
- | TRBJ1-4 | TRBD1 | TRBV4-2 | TGTGCCAGCAGCCAACGACAGGGGTCGGGTGAAAAACTGTTTTTT | CASSQRQGSGEKLFF
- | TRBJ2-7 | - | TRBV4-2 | TGTGCCAGCAGCCGCGGTTGGAATGAGCAGTACTTC | CASSRGWNEQYF
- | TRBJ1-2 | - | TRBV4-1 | TGCGCCAGCAGCCACTCCTACAGGGACGGCTACACCTTC | CASSHSYRDGYTF
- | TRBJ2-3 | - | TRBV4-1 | TGCGCCAGCAGCCAGGCCGGGACTTCCTTTACAGATACGCAGTATTTT | CASSQAGTSFTDTQYF
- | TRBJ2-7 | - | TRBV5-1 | TGCGCCAGCAGCGGGACTAGGACAGGCGGAATTAGCTCCTACGAGCAGTACTTC | CASSGTRTGGISSYEQYF
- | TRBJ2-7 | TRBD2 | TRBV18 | TGTGCCAGCTCACAAACTAGCGGGAGTGTTTACGAGCAGTACTTC | CASSQTSGSVYEQYF